This T cell receptor (beta chain) was sequenced for a study of blood T cells in healthy people across ages. Germline V gives CDR1 SGHTA, CDR2 FQGNSA. The V segment lost 5 bases and the J segment 9 bases; nucleotides outside the gene matches: 11. The CDR3 totals 15 residues. This clonotype was recorded once. Together with a sample-barcoded 5' primer, a J-beta primer mix was included in a second PCR lasting about 7 to 11 cycles. TCRdb reprocessed the 5' RACE reads with MiXCR, giving one entry per CDR3 protein. The table records 630,000 or so distinct CDR3 sequences, 32% of them present only once. The sample consisted of blood. The sequence was obtained from a woman of 80 years or more in good health. This sequence joins TRBV7-2 and TRBJ2-1, with 9 bases identical to TRBD2. DNA for the CDR3: TGTGCCAGCAGCACCTCGCTAGCGGGGATGGGTGAGCAGTTCTTC. Amino acid sequence: CASSTSLAGMGEQFF. Filled out from reference TRBV7-2 and TRBJ2-1, the complete variable domain reads GAGVSQSPSNKVTEKGKDVELRCDPISGHTALYWYRQSLGQGLEFLIYFQGNSAPDKSGLPSDRFSAERTGGSVSTLTIQRTQQEDSAVYLCASSTSLAGMGEQFFGPGTRLTVL.